This TCR beta chain was sequenced during a study of blood T cell repertoires in COVID-19. As for the study in general: Samples came from the United States, Italy and Spain, spanning acute and convalescent COVID-19.

The CDR3 runs to 15 residues. Germline V gene lookup returns CDR1 MNHNS and CDR2 SASEGT. The ends were cut back, 2 bases at V and 1 base at J, with 10 bases in the middle. Authors' methods: Amplified reference gene primers provided the basis for estimating nucleated cell counts. Produced via immunoSEQ multiplex PCR; TCRdb's table is partial and in-frame only. The V and J calls and the clone size are those of that table, but D and trimming were determined from the DNA. The table lists some 190,000 clones, approximately 80% of them singletons. Material: peripheral blood. The TCR originated in a woman older than 75 with COVID-19, enrolled during active disease. This chain joins TRBV6-1 and TRBJ2-3; D remains unclear. In DNA, the CDR3 is TGTGCCAGCAGTGAACAGTTTCTCCGCACAGATACGCAGTATTTT. Its translation: CASSEQFLRTDTQYF.